Sequencing of this TCR beta chain was carried out in a study of blood T cell repertoires in COVID-19. Background on the study: The study drew acute and convalescent COVID-19 samples from the United States, Italy and Spain. PBMCs, B-cell-depleted T cells, or T cells were the source of the cDNA or gDNA that made up the material.

Per germline, CDR1 SGHTA and CDR2 FQGTGA. The CDR3 runs to 16 residues. The V gene end was trimmed by 5 bases and the J gene end by 3 bases; junction bases not matched to a gene: 8. How the authors handled the data: Amplification of reference gene primers provided the estimated nucleated cell counts. This table comes from immunoSEQ multiplex PCR, and its TCRdb copy is limited to in-frame clones, with some not included. That table gives V, J and clone size, and the DNA gave D and trimming. Among about 150,000 clones listed, 84% were seen once. The chain joins TRBV7-3 to TRBJ2-1; 9 positions agree with TRBD1. This sequence was found in a man in his 70s with acute or convalescent COVID-19. Sequencing was done on a sample of peripheral blood. This CDR3 reads CASSPTDRGVYNEQFF. In DNA, the CDR3 is TGTGCCAGCAGCCCGACTGACAGGGGGGTCTACAATGAGCAGTTCTTC.